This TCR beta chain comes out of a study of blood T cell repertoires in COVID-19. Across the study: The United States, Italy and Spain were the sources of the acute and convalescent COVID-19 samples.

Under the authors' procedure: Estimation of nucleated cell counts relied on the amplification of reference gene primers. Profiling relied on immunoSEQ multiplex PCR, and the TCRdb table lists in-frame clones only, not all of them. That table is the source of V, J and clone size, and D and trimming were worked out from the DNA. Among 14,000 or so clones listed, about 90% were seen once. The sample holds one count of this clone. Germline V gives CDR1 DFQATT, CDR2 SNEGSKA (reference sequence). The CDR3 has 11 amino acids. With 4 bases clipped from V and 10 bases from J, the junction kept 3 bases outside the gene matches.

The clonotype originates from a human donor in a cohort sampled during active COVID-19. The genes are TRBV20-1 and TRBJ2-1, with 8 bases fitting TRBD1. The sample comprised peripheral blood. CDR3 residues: CSATGGAEQFF. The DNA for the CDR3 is TGCAGTGCTACAGGGGGCGCCGAGCAGTTCTTC.